A single T cell receptor beta chain is shown here with its context. This record belongs to a study of T-cell memory formation after mild COVID-19. The germline V and J ends were trimmed by 2 bases and 4 bases, with 9 bases remaining between them. CDR1 and CDR2 (germline): ENHRY, SYGVKD. This CDR3 comprises 14 residues. TCRdb re-analysed the 5' RACE reads in MiXCR, keeping a single row per CDR3 protein. The sample contains 530,000 or so distinct CDR3 sequences, roughly 17% of which appear only once. The sequencing sample was made of PBMCs or a T cell subset sorted from them (not recorded which). The receptor was derived from an adult woman who had mild COVID-19 (a few samples of this study predate the infection). Cell type and time point are not known. J is TRBJ2-1 and V is TRBV10-3; D is perhaps TRBD2 (5 bases). CDR3 nucleotide sequence: TGTGCCATCAGTGAGGGGCTAGCATACAATGAGCAGTTCTTC. It encodes CAISEGLAYNEQFF.